The 2 T cell receptor beta chains presented below share a single source sample, sequenced in a study of T cells in Graves' hyperthyroidism and ophthalmopathy. Regions amplified from RNA transcripts were the TCR beta CDR3 regions. A first-round RT-PCR of the TCR CDR3 used the HTBI primer set. MiXCR, run by TCRdb on the multiplex PCR reads, gives a single entry per CDR3 protein. The sample lists 730,000 or so distinct CDR3 sequences, around 19% occurring once. The sequenced material came from blood. The origin of the receptors is a woman aged 45-60 years with Graves' hyperthyroidism that later progressed to Graves' ophthalmopathy.

This chain uses TRBV6-5 with TRBJ2-2; a weak D match, TRBD1 (5 bases). Germline CDR1 MNHEY, CDR2 SVGAGI. The CDR3 length is 17 residues. Trimming removed 7 bases at V and 4 bases at J, with 22 bases between. The DNA for the CDR3 is TGTGCCAGCACTACTCCCGCAGGGATTCCGCTCACCGGGGAGCTGTTTTTT. This sequence encodes CASTTPAGIPLTGELFF.

This clonotype was detected ten times or more. The J gene is TRBJ1-1, the V gene TRBV7-9; the match to TRBD1 covers 12 bases. V was pared by 6 bases and J by 5 bases, with 10 bases of the junction left unmatched. The CDR3 is 16 residues long. Germline V gene data show CDR1 as SEHNR and CDR2 as FQNEAQ (reference sequence). This CDR3 reads CASRPGTGGRWTEAFF. As DNA, the CDR3 is TGTGCCAGCAGGCCCGGGACAGGGGGCAGATGGACTGAAGCTTTCTTT.